This T cell receptor beta chain was observed in a study of T cells after yellow fever vaccination. Study-level points and caveats: Compared with primary, the secondary response was weaker and peaked at day 5, not 15.

Looked up from germline, CDR1 is LNHDA and CDR2 is SQIVND (reference sequence). V shed 3 bases, J shed 4 bases, and the junction held 3 bases outside the gene matches. This CDR3 region has 14 residues. Details on this clonotype: Its antigen is unknown.

MiXCR was run by TCRdb on the 5' RACE reads, yielding one entry per CDR3 protein. The table lists around 610,000 distinct CDR3 sequences, roughly 12% of them singletons. Material: PBMCs, obtained on the day of the yellow fever booster vaccination. The receptor comes from a man younger than 45 who received the YFV17D yellow fever vaccine. The V and J genes are TRBV19 and TRBJ2-1; TRBD2 aligns across 7 bases. The CDR3 nucleotides are TGTGCCAGTAGTATTGGGGGGGTGTACAATGAGCAGTTCTTC. Amino acids: CASSIGGVYNEQFF.